One sample yielded the 26 T cell receptor beta chains listed below, sequenced in a study of T-cell reconstitution after alpha-beta-depleted transplantation in children. The authors prepared the TCRbeta library with unique molecular identifiers. TCRdb re-called the PCR reads through MiXCR, storing one row per CDR3 protein. The sample has roughly 350,000 distinct CDR3 sequences, 10% seen once. The specimen comprised PBMCs from the stem cell graft donor, sampled from the stem cell graft. These receptors were taken from a human donor who donated a stem cell graft to a child with acute lymphoblastic leukemia.

This clonotype was counted ten times or more. V usage is TRBV9 and J usage is TRBJ2-7; D is possibly TRBD2 (6 bases). The CDR3 totals 15 residues. Trimming stripped 0 bases from V and 3 bases from J, with 13 bases between. CDR1 is SGDLS, CDR2 YYNGEE, per germline. CDR3 sequence (DNA): TGTGCCAGCAGCGTAGGTCGGGAGCGCAGCTACGAGCAGTACTTC. Protein sequence: CASSVGRERSYEQYF.

This clonotype was detected a few times. This sequence joins TRBV6-2 or TRBV6-3 and TRBJ1-5; D gene ambiguous. V shed 2 bases and J shed 0 bases, with 2 bases lying between them. Germline lookup yields CDR1 MNHEY and CDR2 SVGEGT. There are 13 residues in the CDR3. The CDR3 region is CASSYDSNQPQHF. The CDR3 DNA reads as TGTGCCAGCAGTTACGATAGCAATCAGCCCCAGCATTTT.

The chain carries TRBV7-8 and TRBJ2-7; D is undetermined. The germline V gene encodes CDR1 SGHVS and CDR2 FQNEAQ. Trimming took off 2 bases at V and 6 bases at J, with 14 bases between the two ends. The CDR3 is 14 residues long. This CDR3 is CASSLSSIISEQYF. The CDR3 nucleotides are TGTGCCAGCAGCTTATCTTCAATTATCTCCGAGCAGTACTTC. The full variable domain, completed using reference TRBV7-8 and TRBJ2-7, is GAGVSQSPRYKVAKRGQDVALRCDPISGHVSLFWYQQALGQGPEFLTYFQNEAQLDKSGLPSDRFFAERPEGSVSTLKIQRTQQEDSAVYLCASSLSSIISEQYFGPGTRLTVT.

The chain joins TRBV3-1 to TRBJ2-2, with 16 bases lining up with TRBD2. This CDR3 is built from 18 residues. Losses at the gene ends were 10 bases for V and 3 bases for J; bases not matched to a gene: 11. In germline, CDR1 is LGHDT, CDR2 YNNKEL (reference sequence). The CDR3 bases are TGTGCCATCAGTCCGGGACTAGCGGGAGGGCCTGACACCGGGGAGCTGTTTTTT. Its protein product is CAISPGLAGGPDTGELFF.

This clonotype has ten or more counts. The V and J genes are TRBV5-1 and TRBJ2-7, with unresolved D. This CDR3 comprises 12 residues. Looked up from germline, CDR1 is SGHRS and CDR2 is YFSETQ. Trimming pared 0 bases from V and 7 bases from J, leaving 8 bases between. CDR3: CASSLEFREQYF. The CDR3 DNA sequence: TGCGCCAGCAGCTTGGAATTTCGGGAGCAGTACTTC. Full variable domain (missing parts from reference TRBV5-1 and TRBJ2-7): KAGVTQTPRYLIKTRGQQVTLSCSPISGHRSVSWYQQTPGQGLQFLFEYFSETQRNKGNFPGRFSGRQFSNSRSEMNVSTLELGDSALYLCASSLEFREQYFGPGTRLTVT.

This clonotype showed up many times. J is TRBJ2-1 and V is TRBV5-5, with TRBD2 identical over 9 bases. Germline-derived CDR1 and CDR2 are SGHKS and YYEKEE (reference sequence). This CDR3 region has 17 residues. V lost 4 bases, J lost 9 bases, and 17 bases stayed unmatched. In DNA, the CDR3 is TGTGCCAGCAGCAAAACTAGCGGGCTCCGCGAAGTCGGTGAGCAGTTCTTC. Translating it yields CASSKTSGLREVGEQFF.

This clonotype was seen ten or more times. The chain employs TRBV19 and TRBJ2-1; 9 positions match TRBD2. CDR1 LNHDA and CDR2 SQIVND come from the germline V gene (reference sequence). The CDR3 is made up of 15 amino acids. V dropped 5 bases and J dropped 9; count of bases not matched to a gene: 11. The CDR3 DNA follows: TGTGCCAGTAGTGCCAGACTGGCGGGAGGGAGTGAGCAGTTCTTC. Translation gives CASSARLAGGSEQFF.

This clonotype was picked up many times. The chain couples TRBV4-1 to TRBJ2-1; possible D gene TRBD1, 6 bases. CDR3 length: 15 residues. The germline V gene encodes CDR1 MGHRA and CDR2 YSYEKL. Deletions cut 0 bases from V and 9 bases from J, with 15 bases between. CDR3 sequence: CASSQELGTGPEQFF. The CDR3 coding sequence is TGCGCCAGCAGCCAAGAGTTGGGTACAGGGCCTGAGCAGTTCTTC.

The chain joins TRBV7-6 to TRBJ2-2, with TRBD2 identical over 7 bases. The V gene end was trimmed by 0 bases and the J gene end by 2 bases; junction bases not matched to a gene: 6. The CDR3 length is 17 residues. CDR1 and CDR2 from the germline V gene are SGHVS and FNYEAQ. DNA of the CDR3: TGTGCCAGCAGCTTAGCGGGGGGGAGGGCCAACACCGGGGAGCTGTTTTTT. It codes for CASSLAGGRANTGELFF.

The rearrangement joins TRBV29-1 to TRBJ2-3; the D is unclear. This CDR3 is 13 amino acids long. Trimming removed 6 bases from V and 2 bases from J, with 12 bases in between. CDR1 is SQVTM, CDR2 ANQGSEA, per germline. The CDR3, as DNA: TGCAGCGTGTCAACCTACAACACAGATACGCAGTATTTT. It is translated as CSVSTYNTDTQYF.

This clonotype was found a few times. The CDR3 here is CASSLGYSPNSNQETQYF. In DNA form, the CDR3 reads TGTGCCAGCAGCTTAGGGTACAGCCCGAACTCTAACCAAGAGACCCAGTACTTC. This rearrangement joins TRBV11-1 to TRBJ2-5; D is ambiguous. The germline V gene has CDR1 SGHAT and CDR2 FQDESV (reference sequence). The germline V and J ends were trimmed by 1 base and 0 bases, with 18 bases remaining between them. The CDR3 length is 18 residues.

The table lists this clonotype with many counts. The chain employs TRBV6-2 or TRBV6-3 and TRBJ2-2; TRBD2 is a possible D gene (6 bases). The CDR3 has 15 amino acids. Germline V gene lookup returns CDR1 MNHEY and CDR2 SVGEGT. V lost 10 bases and J 2 bases, leaving 17 bases between the germline ends. The CDR3 nucleotides are TGTGCCACCAGCAGTCAGCGGGTAAACACCGGGGAGCTGTTTTTT. Its translation: CATSSQRVNTGELFF.

This clonotype was recorded at least ten times. This chain joins TRBV24-1 and TRBJ2-1, with 9 bases that match TRBD1. V lost 4 bases to trimming and J lost 9 bases; unmatched junction nucleotides: 15. Germline V gives CDR1 KGHDR, CDR2 SFDVKD. CDR3 length equals 17 residues. The CDR3 bases are TGTGCCACCAGTGAGCGGGGGAAACAGGGGGCCAAACGTGAGCAGTTCTTC. It codes for CATSERGKQGAKREQFF.

This clonotype has more than one count but fewer than ten. The chain combines TRBV6-2 or TRBV6-3 with TRBJ2-5; weak D call: TRBD2 (5 bases). The CDR3 loop spans 13 amino acids. Trimming stripped 4 bases from V and 1 base from J, with 7 bases between. CDR1 and CDR2 (germline): MNHEY, SVGEGT. The CDR3 spells CASSSGIQETQYF. CDR3 coding DNA: TGTGCCAGCAGTTCCGGGATCCAAGAGACCCAGTACTTC.

The J gene is TRBJ2-7, the V gene TRBV3-1, with 8 bases fitting TRBD2. The CDR3 has 16 residues. In germline, CDR1 is LGHDT, CDR2 YNNKEL (reference sequence). After removal of 0 bases from V and 3 bases from J, the junction contained 7 bases not matched to a gene. The CDR3 loop is CASSQDEASGFYEQYF. CDR3 nucleotide sequence: TGTGCCAGCAGCCAAGATGAGGCTAGCGGGTTCTACGAGCAGTACTTC.

The rearrangement joins TRBV20-1 to TRBJ2-5; a possible D gene is TRBD2 (5 bases). Trimming took 4 bases from V and 1 from J, leaving 10 bases between them. This CDR3 contains 13 residues. Germline lookup yields CDR1 DFQATT and CDR2 SNEGSKA (reference sequence). CDR3 coding DNA: TGCAGTGCTATAAGCGGAACCCAAGAGACCCAGTACTTC. As protein: CSAISGTQETQYF.

The V call is TRBV29-1, the J call TRBJ2-1; no firm D call. Trimming left V 4 bases short and J 4 bases short, with 5 bases between. The CDR3 is 11 amino acids. Germline CDR1 is SQVTM and CDR2 is ANQGSEA. The CDR3 sequence: CSVVIYNEQFF. The CDR3 nucleotides are TGCAGCGTTGTTATATACAATGAGCAGTTCTTC.

There are a few counts of this clonotype. This sequence joins TRBV7-9 and TRBJ2-6; D not resolved. Germline CDR1 and CDR2: SEHNR and FQNEAQ (reference sequence). This CDR3 is built from 15 residues. Trimming left V 3 bases short and J 0 bases short, with 6 bases between. The CDR3: CASSLGNSGANVLTF. The CDR3 DNA reads as TGTGCCAGCAGCTTGGGAAACTCTGGGGCCAACGTCCTGACTTTC.

This clonotype has more than one count but fewer than ten. The chain uses TRBV30 and TRBJ2-6, with TRBD1 matching 7 bases. CDR3 length: 14 amino acids. Looked up from germline, CDR1 is GTSNPN and CDR2 is SVGIG (reference sequence). Trimming at V came to 6 bases and at J to 1 base, leaving 3 bases not matched to a gene. The CDR3 DNA reads as TGTGCCTGTGACAGGGATTCTGGGGCCAACGTCCTGACTTTC. Its protein product is CACDRDSGANVLTF.

This clonotype was seen a handful of times. The V call is TRBV6-1, the J call TRBJ2-1, with 11 bases fitting TRBD2. The ends lost 5 bases at V and 2 bases at J; junction bases unmatched: 5. This CDR3 is built from 16 residues. CDR1 is MNHNS, CDR2 SASEGT, per germline. The CDR3 loop is CASSPTSGTPYNEQFF. The CDR3 nucleotides are TGTGCCAGCAGTCCGACTAGCGGGACCCCCTACAATGAGCAGTTCTTC.

The chain has TRBV6-5 and TRBJ2-2; D is possibly TRBD2 (6 bases). CDR1 and CDR2 from the germline V gene are MNHEY and SVGAGI. The germline V and J ends were trimmed by 6 bases and 6 bases, with 14 bases remaining between them. This CDR3 is built from 14 residues. In DNA form, the CDR3 reads TGTGCCAGCAGCCCCGGGAGCACGGCCGGGGAGCTGTTTTTT. This translates into CASSPGSTAGELFF.

This sequence joins TRBV27 and TRBJ1-1; D may be TRBD1 (5 bases). Germline V gives CDR1 MNHEY, CDR2 SMNVEV (reference sequence). CDR3 length equals 16 residues. V was shortened by 5 bases and J by 4 bases, with 20 bases between the two germline ends. This CDR3 reads CASSLRAWQGATEAFF. The DNA of the CDR3 is TGTGCCAGCAGTCTGCGGGCCTGGCAGGGTGCCACTGAAGCTTTCTTT.

The J gene is TRBJ2-1, the V gene TRBV7-9, with TRBD1 as a possible D gene (6 bases). The CDR3 sequence is 13 residues long. Germline CDR1 SEHNR, CDR2 FQNEAQ (reference sequence). Between the trimmed V and J ends, which lost 4 bases and 8 bases, there was a span of 12 bases. The CDR3 coding sequence is TGTGCCAGCAGCTGGGCATCAGGGGATGAGCAGTTCTTC. Amino acid sequence: CASSWASGDEQFF.

This chain joins TRBV4-3 and TRBJ2-7; D call uncertain. Looked up from germline, CDR1 is LGHNA and CDR2 is YSLEER. Trimming pared 1 base from V and 2 bases from J, leaving 12 bases between. This CDR3 is 15 amino acids long. Here the CDR3 DNA reads TGCGCCAGCAGCCAAGGCAGGTCGCCTACCTACGAGCAGTACTTC. Its protein is CASSQGRSPTYEQYF.

J is TRBJ1-1 and V is TRBV27; tentative D call: TRBD1 (5 bases). Germline CDR1 reads MNHEY; CDR2 reads SMNVEV (reference sequence). With 5 bases removed from V and 0 bases from J, the gap between germline ends came to 28 bases. The CDR3 is made up of 20 amino acids. The CDR3: CASSPIPGTPTSFMNTEAFF. The CDR3 region has the DNA TGTGCCAGCAGTCCAATCCCCGGGACTCCCACCTCCTTCATGAACACTGAAGCTTTCTTT.

This clonotype has a handful of counts. The chain has TRBV2 and TRBJ2-2; no clear D gene. CDR3 length: 13 residues. Between the trimmed V and J ends, which lost 7 bases and 7 bases, there was a span of 13 bases. Germline CDR1 reads SNHLY; CDR2 reads FYNNEI. CDR3 loop: CASTDGAVGELFF. DNA of the CDR3: TGTGCCAGCACTGACGGAGCCGTCGGGGAGCTGTTTTTT.